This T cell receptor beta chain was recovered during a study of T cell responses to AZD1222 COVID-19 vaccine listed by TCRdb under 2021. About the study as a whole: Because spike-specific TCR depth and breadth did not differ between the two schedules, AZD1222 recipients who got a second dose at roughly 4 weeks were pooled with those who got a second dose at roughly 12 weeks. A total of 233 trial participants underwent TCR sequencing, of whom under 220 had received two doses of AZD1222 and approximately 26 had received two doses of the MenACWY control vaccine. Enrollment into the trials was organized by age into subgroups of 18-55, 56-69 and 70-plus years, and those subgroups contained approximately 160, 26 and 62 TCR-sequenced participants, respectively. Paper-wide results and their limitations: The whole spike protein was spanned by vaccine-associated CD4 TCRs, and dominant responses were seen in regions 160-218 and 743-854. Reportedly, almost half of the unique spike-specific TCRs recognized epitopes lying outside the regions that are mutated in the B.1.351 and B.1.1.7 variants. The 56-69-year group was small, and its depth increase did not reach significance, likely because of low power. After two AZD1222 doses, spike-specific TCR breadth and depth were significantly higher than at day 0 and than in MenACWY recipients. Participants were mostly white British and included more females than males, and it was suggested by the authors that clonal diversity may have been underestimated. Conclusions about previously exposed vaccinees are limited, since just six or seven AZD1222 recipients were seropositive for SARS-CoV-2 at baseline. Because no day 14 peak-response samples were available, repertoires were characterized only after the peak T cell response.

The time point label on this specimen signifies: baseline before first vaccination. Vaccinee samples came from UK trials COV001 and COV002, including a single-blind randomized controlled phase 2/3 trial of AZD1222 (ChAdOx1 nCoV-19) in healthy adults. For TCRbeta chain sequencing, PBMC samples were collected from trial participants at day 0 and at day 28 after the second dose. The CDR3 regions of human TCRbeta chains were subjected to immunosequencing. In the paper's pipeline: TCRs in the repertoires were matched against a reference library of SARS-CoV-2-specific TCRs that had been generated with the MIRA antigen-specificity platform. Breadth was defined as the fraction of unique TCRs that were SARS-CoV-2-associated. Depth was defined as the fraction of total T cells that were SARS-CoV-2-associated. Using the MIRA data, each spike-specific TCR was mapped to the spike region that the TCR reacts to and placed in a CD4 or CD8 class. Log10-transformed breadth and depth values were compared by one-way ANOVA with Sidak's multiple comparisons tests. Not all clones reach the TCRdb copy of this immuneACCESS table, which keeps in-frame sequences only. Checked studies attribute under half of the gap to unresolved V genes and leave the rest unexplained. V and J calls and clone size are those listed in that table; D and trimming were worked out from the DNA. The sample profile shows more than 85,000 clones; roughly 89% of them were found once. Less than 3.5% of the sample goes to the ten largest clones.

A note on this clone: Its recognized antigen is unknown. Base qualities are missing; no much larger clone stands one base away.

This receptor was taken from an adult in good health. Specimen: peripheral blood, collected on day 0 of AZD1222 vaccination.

CDR3 reads: CASSKGLGVNTGELFF. DNA sequence: TGTGCCAGCAGCAAGGGACTAGGTGTGAACACCGGGGAGCTGTTTTTT. Here the chain combines TRBV7-2 and TRBJ2-2; 8 bases in the junction line up with TRBD2. The CDR3 holds 16 amino acids from the cysteine to the phenylalanine. Just CDR3 DNA is preserved here, 48 bases in frame from base 1. From V the trimming removes 5 bases and from J it removes 1 base, while the gene matches leave 6 bases of the junction unaccounted for. The germline V gene specifies SGHTA as CDR1 and FQGNSA as CDR2.